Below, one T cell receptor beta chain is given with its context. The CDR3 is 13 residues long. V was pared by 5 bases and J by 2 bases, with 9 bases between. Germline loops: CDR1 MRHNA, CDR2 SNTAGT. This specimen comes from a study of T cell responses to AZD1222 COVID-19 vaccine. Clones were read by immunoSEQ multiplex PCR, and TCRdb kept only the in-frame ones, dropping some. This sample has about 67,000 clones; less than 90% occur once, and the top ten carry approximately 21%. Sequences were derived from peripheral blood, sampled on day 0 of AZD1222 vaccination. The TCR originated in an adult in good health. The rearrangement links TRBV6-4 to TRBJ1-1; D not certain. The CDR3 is CASSLHENTEAFF. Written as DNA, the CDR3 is TGTGCCAGCAGTCTACATGAAAACACTGAAGCTTTCTTT.